The 27 T cell receptor beta chains given below trace back to one sample, sequenced in a study of cytomegalovirus exposure and HLA in healthy donors. The method was immunoSEQ multiplex PCR; TCRdb's version includes in-frame clones alone and lacks a portion of them. Among fewer than 55,000 clones listed, approximately 90% were seen once. Sample: PBMCs. The receptors come from a man aged 18-30 years in good health and CMV-seronegative.

The genes are TRBV29-1 and TRBJ2-7; 13 bases agree with TRBD2. The CDR3 is made up of 15 amino acids. After removal of 4 bases from V and 3 bases from J, the junction contained 6 bases not matched to a gene. The V gene's germline CDR1 is SQVTM and CDR2 ANQGSEA. CDR3 DNA sequence: TGCAGCGTTGCCGGGACTAGCGGGACAGTCTACGAGCAGTACTTC. It codes for CSVAGTSGTVYEQYF.

The V gene is TRBV6-5, the J gene TRBJ1-4, with D perhaps matching TRBD1 (6 bases). The germline V gene encodes CDR1 MNHEY and CDR2 SVGAGI. The ends were cut back, 2 bases at V and 4 bases at J, with 8 bases in the middle. This CDR3 region has 14 residues. CDR3 nucleotide sequence: TGTGCCAGCAGTTACGGACAGCTTAATGAAAAACTGTTTTTT. This codes for CASSYGQLNEKLFF.

The chain carries TRBV30 and TRBJ1-2, with D unclear. Germline lookup yields CDR1 GTSNPN and CDR2 SVGIG (reference sequence). Between the trimmed V and J ends, which lost 8 bases and 8 bases, there was a span of 18 bases. CDR3 length: 12 amino acids. CDR3 sequence: CAAGGRSGGYTF. For the CDR3, the DNA is TGTGCCGCCGGAGGCCGCAGCGGGGGCTACACCTTC.

The chain couples TRBV25-1 to TRBJ2-2; TRBD1 is a possible D gene (6 bases). With 6 bases removed from V and 1 base from J, the gap between germline ends came to 15 bases. The germline V gene has CDR1 MGHDK and CDR2 SYGVNS. The CDR3 has 16 amino acids. The CDR3 sequence: CASRSIGTQNTGELFF. CDR3 DNA: TGTGCCAGCAGGTCTATCGGGACACAGAACACCGGGGAGCTGTTTTTT.

V and J are TRBV10-3 and TRBJ2-1, with 8 bases matching TRBD2. The V segment lost 7 bases and the J segment 8 bases; nucleotides outside the gene matches: 10. The germline gives CDR1 ENHRY, CDR2 SYGVKD. CDR3 length: 14 residues. The DNA of the CDR3 is TGTGCCATCACCCGTAGCGGGACTACGTATGAGCAGTTCTTC. Protein sequence: CAITRSGTTYEQFF.

The chain recombines TRBV11-3 with TRBJ2-2; TRBD1 aligns across 7 bases. V dropped 4 bases and J dropped 3; count of bases not matched to a gene: 5. CDR3 length: 15 residues. Germline loops: CDR1 SGHNT, CDR2 YENEEA. The DNA for the CDR3 is TGTGCCAGCAGCTCCCGGGACAGAGACACCGGGGAGCTGTTTTTT. As protein: CASSSRDRDTGELFF.

J is TRBJ2-3 and V is TRBV5-1, with D possibly TRBD2 on 5 matching bases. This CDR3 has 14 amino acids. V was pared by 4 bases and J by 5 bases, with 14 bases between. Per germline, CDR1 SGHRS and CDR2 YFSETQ. Here the CDR3 DNA reads TGCGCCAGCAGCGTAGAGGGTTTGGGAGATACGCAGTATTTT. Amino acid sequence: CASSVEGLGDTQYF. The full variable domain, with the rest looked up from reference TRBV5-1 and TRBJ2-3, is KAGVTQTPRYLIKTRGQQVTLSCSPISGHRSVSWYQQTPGQGLQFLFEYFSETQRNKGNFPGRFSGRQFSNSRSEMNVSTLELGDSALYLCASSVEGLGDTQYFGPGTRLTVL.

This clone was seen just once. The CDR3 DNA is TGTGCCAGCAGCTTAGGGCTTCAGGGTAAGGGACTTTACAATGAGCAGTTCTTC. Translation gives CASSLGLQGKGLYNEQFF. The gene calls are TRBV11-1 and TRBJ2-1; D is perhaps TRBD2 (6 bases). Deletions cut 1 base from V and 4 bases from J, with 20 bases between. Germline V gene lookup returns CDR1 SGHAT and CDR2 FQDESV (reference sequence). The CDR3 is 18 residues long.

Here the CDR3 DNA reads TGTGCCAGCAGAAAGCGGGGAACGTTACTCGAGCAGTACTTC. Translation gives CASRKRGTLLEQYF. V is TRBV28 and J is TRBJ2-7, with 7 bases fitting TRBD2. The ends lost 6 bases at V and 6 bases at J; junction bases unmatched: 11. Germline-derived CDR1 and CDR2 are MDHEN and SYDVKM. The CDR3 has 14 residues.

This clone has more than one count but fewer than ten. The genes are TRBV28 and TRBJ2-2; 10 nucleotides match TRBD2. J lost 6 bases, V lost 6 bases, and 7 bases had no gene match. Looked up from germline, CDR1 is MDHEN and CDR2 is SYDVKM. The CDR3 totals 15 residues. In DNA, the CDR3 is TGTGCCAGCAGATCCGGGACTAGCGAGGCCGGGGAGCTGTTTTTT. Amino acid sequence: CASRSGTSEAGELFF.

The chain links TRBV28 to TRBJ1-2; 7 nucleotides line up with TRBD1. Germline lookup yields CDR1 MDHEN and CDR2 SYDVKM. CDR3 length: 14 residues. The V gene end was trimmed by 5 bases and the J gene end by 4 bases; junction bases not matched to a gene: 7. DNA of the CDR3: TGTGCCAGCAGTGAGGGACAGAGCGGCTATGGCTACACCTTC. Its protein product is CASSEGQSGYGYTF.

The J gene is TRBJ2-1, the V gene TRBV7-9, with 13 bases identical to TRBD2. The CDR3 runs to 16 residues. Germline loops: CDR1 SEHNR, CDR2 FQNEAQ (reference sequence). The ends lost 2 bases at V and 8 bases at J; junction bases unmatched: 6. CDR3 in DNA: TGTGCCAGCAGCTTAACACTAGCGGGGGGGGGCGATGAGCAGTTCTTC. This codes for CASSLTLAGGGDEQFF. The complete variable domain, with remaining parts taken from reference TRBV7-9 and TRBJ2-1, reads DTGVSQNPRHKITKRGQNVTFRCDPISEHNRLYWYRQTLGQGPEFLTYFQNEAQLEKSRLLSDRFSAERPKGSFSTLEIQRTEQGDSAMYLCASSLTLAGGGDEQFFGPGTRLTVL.

This rearrangement joins TRBV28 to TRBJ1-2; 7 nucleotides match TRBD1. Germline V gene data show CDR1 as MDHEN and CDR2 as SYDVKM. This CDR3 is built from 12 residues. Trimming took 4 bases from V and 7 from J; bases not matched to a gene: 3. The CDR3: CASSSTGRGYTF. In DNA, the CDR3 is TGTGCCAGCAGTTCGACAGGGCGTGGCTACACCTTC.

CDR3 sequence reads: CASSQLPGTGSYNEQFF. The CDR3 DNA is TGTGCCAGCTCACAACTACCCGGGACAGGGTCCTACAATGAGCAGTTCTTC. This chain links TRBV18 with TRBJ2-1; TRBD1 agrees at 9 bases. The CDR3 length is 17 residues. V shed 4 bases and J 1 base; nucleotides not matched to a gene: 8. Looked up from germline, CDR1 is KGHSH and CDR2 is LQKENI. Supplemented by reference TRBV18 and TRBJ2-1, the full variable domain reads NAGVMQNPRHLVRRRGQEARLRCSPMKGHSHVYWYRQLPEEGLKFMVYLQKENIIDESGMPKERFSAEFPKEGPSILRIQQVVRGDSAAYFCASSQLPGTGSYNEQFFGPGTRLTVL.

This clone is termed medium-sized. CDR3 sequence (DNA): TGCGCCAGCAGCGTTGGACAGTTGGTCGGGATCTATGGCTACACCTTC. This gives the protein CASSVGQLVGIYGYTF. V usage is TRBV5-1 and J usage is TRBJ1-2; a weak D match, TRBD1 (6 bases). CDR1 and CDR2 (germline): SGHRS, YFSETQ. The CDR3 runs to 16 residues. V was trimmed by 4 bases and J by 4 bases, leaving 20 bases between them. Together with reference TRBV5-1 and TRBJ1-2, the CDR3 gives the full variable domain: KAGVTQTPRYLIKTRGQQVTLSCSPISGHRSVSWYQQTPGQGLQFLFEYFSETQRNKGNFPGRFSGRQFSNSRSEMNVSTLELGDSALYLCASSVGQLVGIYGYTFGSGTRLTVV.

J is TRBJ2-1 and V is TRBV4-3, with TRBD2 matching 11 bases. V trimming: 4 bases; J trimming: 10 bases; junction bases outside the gene matches: 15. CDR3 length: 17 amino acids. Germline V gene lookup returns CDR1 LGHNA and CDR2 YSLEER. CDR3 residues: CASSRALAGGPGREQFF. CDR3 nucleotides: TGCGCCAGCAGCCGTGCCTTAGCGGGAGGGCCAGGGCGCGAGCAGTTCTTC.

V is TRBV2 and J is TRBJ2-1; TRBD2 matches 7 bases. This CDR3 is 15 amino acids long. V gave up 8 bases and J gave up 0 bases; unmatched junction bases: 7. CDR1 is SNHLY and CDR2 is FYNNEI in the germline V gene. DNA for the CDR3: TGTGCCAGCGGGGGGGAAGGTAGCTCCTACAATGAGCAGTTCTTC. Translation: CASGGEGSSYNEQFF.

The rearrangement uses TRBV14 and TRBJ2-7, with D perhaps matching TRBD2 (5 bases). CDR1 and CDR2 (germline): SGHDN, FVKESK. V lost 2 bases and J lost 4, with 9 bases in between. CDR3 size: 13 residues. CDR3 loop: CASSQFSGYEQYF. In DNA form, the CDR3 reads TGTGCCAGCAGCCAATTCTCGGGGTACGAGCAGTACTTC.

This clone is deemed medium-sized. The CDR3 nucleotides read TGTGCCAGCATCGGGCAACAGGGAGAGAAACAGTACGAGCAGTACTTC. Its protein is CASIGQQGEKQYEQYF. The chain has TRBV7-8 and TRBJ2-7; D is possibly TRBD1 (6 bases). The CDR3 covers 16 residues. Deletions cut 7 bases from V and 4 bases from J, with 23 bases between. Germline CDR1 SGHVS, CDR2 FQNEAQ.

This chain links TRBV27 with TRBJ2-7, with 8 bases matching TRBD1. Germline CDR1 reads MNHEY; CDR2 reads SMNVEV (reference sequence). V lost 5 bases, J lost 2 bases, and 5 bases stayed unmatched. The CDR3 loop spans 14 amino acids. In DNA form, the CDR3 reads TGTGCCAGCAGTCAGACAGGGGAAGCCTACGAGCAGTACTTC. This sequence encodes CASSQTGEAYEQYF.

V usage is TRBV7-6 and J usage is TRBJ2-7; 7 bases align to TRBD2. Germline values: CDR1 SGHVS, CDR2 FNYEAQ. V was clipped by 5 bases and J by 2 bases; unmatched bases: 6. The length of the CDR3 is 14 residues. The CDR3 bases are TGTGCCAGCAGCCTTGCGCGGGGGACCTACGAGCAGTACTTC. Protein sequence: CASSLARGTYEQYF.

The rearrangement links TRBV11-2 to TRBJ2-1; 8 bases fit TRBD2. V shed 3 bases, J shed 9 bases, and the junction held 22 bases outside the gene matches. CDR3 length: 19 residues. CDR1 is SGHAT and CDR2 is FQNNGV in the germline V gene. CDR3 sequence: CASSFGVGSSGSGWIEQFF. CDR3 coding DNA: TGTGCCAGCAGCTTTGGCGTAGGCAGCAGCGGGAGTGGCTGGATTGAGCAGTTCTTC.

The CDR3 protein is CASSSTGRGLGYGYTF. The CDR3 bases are TGTGCCAGCAGTTCAACCGGCAGGGGGCTGGGCTATGGCTACACCTTC. The V gene is TRBV28, the J gene TRBJ1-2; TRBD1 matches 8 bases. The CDR3 has 16 residues. With 4 bases clipped from V and 4 bases from J, the junction kept 11 bases outside the gene matches. The germline gives CDR1 MDHEN, CDR2 SYDVKM.

By frequency in the sample, this clone is medium-sized. V usage is TRBV11-3 and J usage is TRBJ2-7; 7 nucleotides match TRBD1. Trimming cost V 1 base and J 1 base; bases outside gene matches: 4. The germline CDR1 and CDR2 sequences are SGHNT and YENEEA. This CDR3 spans 15 amino acids. CDR3 coding DNA: TGTGCCAGCAGCTTAGGTCAGGGGGTGTCCTACGAGCAGTACTTC. It is translated as CASSLGQGVSYEQYF.

This sequence joins TRBV10-1 and TRBJ2-2; TRBD1 might be the D (6 bases). V was trimmed by 6 bases and J by 6 bases, leaving 8 bases between them. This CDR3 spans 12 amino acids. The V gene's germline CDR1 is WNHNN and CDR2 SYGVQD (reference sequence). CDR3 bases: TGCGCCAGCAGCTACAGGGCCGGGGAGCTGTTTTTT. This translates into CASSYRAGELFF.

This chain uses TRBV4-1 with TRBJ1-1, with 7 bases that match TRBD1. The CDR3 is 17 residues long. Germline-derived CDR1 and CDR2 are MGHRA and YSYEKL. J gave up 4 bases and V 4 bases, and 15 bases lay outside the gene matches. Here the CDR3 reads CASSLRSQGGGGTEAFF. In DNA form, the CDR3 reads TGCGCCAGCAGCCTCAGGTCGCAGGGGGGTGGTGGCACTGAAGCTTTCTTT.

This chain links TRBV27 with TRBJ1-1, with unresolved D. The CDR3 runs 13 residues. V was clipped by 6 bases and J by 5 bases, with 13 bases between them. CDR1 and CDR2 (germline): MNHEY, SMNVEV (reference sequence). The CDR3 nucleotides are TGTGCCAGCAGCCGGCCAGGCGGGACTGAAGCTTTCTTT. This encodes CASSRPGGTEAFF.